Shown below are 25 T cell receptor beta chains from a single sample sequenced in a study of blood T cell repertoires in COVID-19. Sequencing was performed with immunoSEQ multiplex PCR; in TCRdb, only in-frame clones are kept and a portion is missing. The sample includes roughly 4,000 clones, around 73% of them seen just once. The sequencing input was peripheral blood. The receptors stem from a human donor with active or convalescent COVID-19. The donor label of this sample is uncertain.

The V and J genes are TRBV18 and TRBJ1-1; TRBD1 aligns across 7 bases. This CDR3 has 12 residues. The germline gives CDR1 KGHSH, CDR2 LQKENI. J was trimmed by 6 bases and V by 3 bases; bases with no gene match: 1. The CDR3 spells CASSPGQAEAFF. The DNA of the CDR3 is TGTGCCAGCTCACCCGGACAGGCTGAAGCTTTCTTT.

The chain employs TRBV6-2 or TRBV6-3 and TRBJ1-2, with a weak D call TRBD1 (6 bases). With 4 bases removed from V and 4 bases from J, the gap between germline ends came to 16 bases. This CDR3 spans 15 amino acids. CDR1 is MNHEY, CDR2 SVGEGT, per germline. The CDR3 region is CASSSSLGQFYGYTF. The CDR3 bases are TGTGCCAGCAGTTCATCTTTAGGACAGTTCTATGGCTACACCTTC.

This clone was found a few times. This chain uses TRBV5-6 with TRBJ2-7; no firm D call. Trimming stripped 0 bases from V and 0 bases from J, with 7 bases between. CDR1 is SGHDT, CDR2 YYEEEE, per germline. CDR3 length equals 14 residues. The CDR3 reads CASSLGESSYEQYF. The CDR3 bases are TGTGCCAGCAGCTTGGGTGAGAGCTCCTACGAGCAGTACTTC.

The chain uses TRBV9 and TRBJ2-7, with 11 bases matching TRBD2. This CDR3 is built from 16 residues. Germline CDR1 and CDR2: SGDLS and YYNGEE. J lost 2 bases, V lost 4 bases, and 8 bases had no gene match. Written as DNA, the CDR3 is TGTGCCAGCAGCTCATCACCGGGACTAGCGGCCTACGAGCAGTACTTC. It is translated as CASSSSPGLAAYEQYF.

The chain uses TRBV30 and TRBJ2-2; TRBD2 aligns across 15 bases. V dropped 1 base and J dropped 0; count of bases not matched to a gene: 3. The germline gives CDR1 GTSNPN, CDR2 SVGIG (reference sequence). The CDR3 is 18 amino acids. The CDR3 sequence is CAWSAGTSGRSNTGELFF. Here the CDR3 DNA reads TGTGCCTGGAGTGCCGGGACTAGCGGGAGGTCGAACACCGGGGAGCTGTTTTTT. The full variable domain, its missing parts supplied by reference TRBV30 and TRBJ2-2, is SQTIHQWPATLVQPVGSPLSLECTVEGTSNPNLYWYRQAAGRGLQLLFYSVGIGQISSEVPQNLSASRPQDRQFILSSKKLLLSDSGFYLCAWSAGTSGRSNTGELFFGEGSRLTVL.

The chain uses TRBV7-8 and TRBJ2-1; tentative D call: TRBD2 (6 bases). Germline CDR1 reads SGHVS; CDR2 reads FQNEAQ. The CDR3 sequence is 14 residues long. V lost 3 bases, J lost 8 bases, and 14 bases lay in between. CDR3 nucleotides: TGTGCCAGCAGCTTCCGGGAGAAGTTTGATGAGCAGTTCTTC. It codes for CASSFREKFDEQFF.

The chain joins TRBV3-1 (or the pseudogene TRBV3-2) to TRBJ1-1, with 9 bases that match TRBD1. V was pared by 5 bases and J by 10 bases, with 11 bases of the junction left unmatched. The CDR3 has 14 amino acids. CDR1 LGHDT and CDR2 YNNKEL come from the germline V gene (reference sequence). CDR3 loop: CASSARDRDLRAFF. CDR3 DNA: TGTGCCAGCAGCGCCCGGGACAGGGATTTAAGAGCTTTCTTT.

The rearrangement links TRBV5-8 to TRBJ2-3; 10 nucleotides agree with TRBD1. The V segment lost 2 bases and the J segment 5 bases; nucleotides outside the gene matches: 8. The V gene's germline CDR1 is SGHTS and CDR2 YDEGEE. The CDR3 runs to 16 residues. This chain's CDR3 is CASSFFPGQGIDTQYF. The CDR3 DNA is TGTGCCAGCAGCTTTTTCCCGGGACAGGGGATAGATACGCAGTATTTT. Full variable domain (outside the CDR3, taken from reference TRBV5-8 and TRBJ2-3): EAGVTQSPTHLIKTRGQQATLRCSPISGHTSVYWYQQALGLGLQFLLWYDEGEERNRGNFPPRFSGRQFPNYSSELNVNALELEDSALYLCASSFFPGQGIDTQYFGPGTRLTVL.

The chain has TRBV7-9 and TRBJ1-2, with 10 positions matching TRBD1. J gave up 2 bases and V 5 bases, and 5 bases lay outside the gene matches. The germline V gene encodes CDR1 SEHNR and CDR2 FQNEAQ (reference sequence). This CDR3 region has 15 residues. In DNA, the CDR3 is TGTGCCAGCAGCGTTAGACAGGGGGCCAACTATGGCTACACCTTC. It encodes CASSVRQGANYGYTF. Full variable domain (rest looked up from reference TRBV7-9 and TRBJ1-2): DTGVSQNPRHKITKRGQNVTFRCDPISEHNRLYWYRQTLGQGPEFLTYFQNEAQLEKSRLLSDRFSAERPKGSFSTLEIQRTEQGDSAMYLCASSVRQGANYGYTFGSGTRLTVV.

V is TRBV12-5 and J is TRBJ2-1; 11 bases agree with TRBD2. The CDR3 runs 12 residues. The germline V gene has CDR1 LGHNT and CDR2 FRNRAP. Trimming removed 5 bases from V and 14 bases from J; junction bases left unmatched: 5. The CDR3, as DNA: TGTGCTAGTGGTCCTGGGACTAGCGGAAAGTTCTTC. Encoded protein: CASGPGTSGKFF.

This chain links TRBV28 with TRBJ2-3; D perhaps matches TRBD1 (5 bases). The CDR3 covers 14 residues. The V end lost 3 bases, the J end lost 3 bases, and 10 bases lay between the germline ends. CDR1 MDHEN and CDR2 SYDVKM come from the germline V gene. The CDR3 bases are TGTGCCAGCAGTTTCATCCAGGGTACAGATACGCAGTATTTT. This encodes CASSFIQGTDTQYF.

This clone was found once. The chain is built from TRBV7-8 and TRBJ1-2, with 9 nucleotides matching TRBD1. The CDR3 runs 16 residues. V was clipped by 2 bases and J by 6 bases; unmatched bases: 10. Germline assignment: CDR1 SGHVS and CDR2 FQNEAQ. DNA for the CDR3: TGTGCCAGCAGCTTATCTGGCGACAGGGGGATTCATGGCTACACCTTC. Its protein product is CASSLSGDRGIHGYTF. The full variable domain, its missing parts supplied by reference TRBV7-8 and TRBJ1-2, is GAGVSQSPRYKVAKRGQDVALRCDPISGHVSLFWYQQALGQGPEFLTYFQNEAQLDKSGLPSDRFFAERPEGSVSTLKIQRTQQEDSAVYLCASSLSGDRGIHGYTFGSGTRLTVV.

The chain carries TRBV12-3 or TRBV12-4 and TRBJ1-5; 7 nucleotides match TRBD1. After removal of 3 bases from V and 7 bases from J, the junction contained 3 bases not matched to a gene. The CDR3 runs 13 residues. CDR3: CASSFYRGQPQHF. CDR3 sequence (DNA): TGTGCCAGCAGTTTTTACAGGGGACAGCCCCAGCATTTT.

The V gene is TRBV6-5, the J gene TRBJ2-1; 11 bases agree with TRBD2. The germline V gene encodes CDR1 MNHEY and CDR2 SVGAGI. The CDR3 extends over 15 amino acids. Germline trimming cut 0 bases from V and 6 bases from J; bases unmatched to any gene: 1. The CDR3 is CASSYSSGRANEQFF. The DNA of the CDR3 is TGTGCCAGCAGTTACTCTAGCGGGAGGGCCAATGAGCAGTTCTTC.

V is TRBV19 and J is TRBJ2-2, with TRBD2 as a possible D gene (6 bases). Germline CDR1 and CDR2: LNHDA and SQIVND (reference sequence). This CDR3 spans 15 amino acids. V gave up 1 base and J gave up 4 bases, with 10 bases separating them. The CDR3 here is CASSIGHGSTGELFF. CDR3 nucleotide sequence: TGTGCCAGTAGTATAGGTCACGGGAGCACCGGGGAGCTGTTTTTT. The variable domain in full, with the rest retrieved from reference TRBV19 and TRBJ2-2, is DGGITQSPKYLFRKEGQNVTLSCEQNLNHDAMYWYRQDPGQGLRLIYYSQIVNDFQKGDIAEGYSVSREKKESFPLTVTSAQKNPTAFYLCASSIGHGSTGELFFGEGSRLTVL.

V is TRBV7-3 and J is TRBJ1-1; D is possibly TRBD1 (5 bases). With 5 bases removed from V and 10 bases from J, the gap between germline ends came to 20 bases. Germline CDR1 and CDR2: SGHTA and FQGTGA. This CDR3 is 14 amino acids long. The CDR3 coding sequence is TGTGCCAGCAGCCCCACGGGTCCCCAGGGAGGAGCTTTCTTT. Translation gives CASSPTGPQGGAFF.

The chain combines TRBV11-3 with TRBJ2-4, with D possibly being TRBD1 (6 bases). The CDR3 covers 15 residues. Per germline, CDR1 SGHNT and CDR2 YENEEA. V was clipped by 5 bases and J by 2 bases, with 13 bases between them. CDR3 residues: CASSAPQGPKNIQYF. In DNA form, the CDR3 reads TGTGCCAGCAGCGCGCCGCAGGGGCCCAAAAACATTCAGTACTTC.

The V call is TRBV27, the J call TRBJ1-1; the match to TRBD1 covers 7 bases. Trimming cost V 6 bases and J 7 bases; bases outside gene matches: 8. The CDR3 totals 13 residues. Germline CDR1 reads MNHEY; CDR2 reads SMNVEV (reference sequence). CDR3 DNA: TGTGCCAGCAGCCCGACAGGGCTATATGAAGCTTTCTTT. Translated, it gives CASSPTGLYEAFF.

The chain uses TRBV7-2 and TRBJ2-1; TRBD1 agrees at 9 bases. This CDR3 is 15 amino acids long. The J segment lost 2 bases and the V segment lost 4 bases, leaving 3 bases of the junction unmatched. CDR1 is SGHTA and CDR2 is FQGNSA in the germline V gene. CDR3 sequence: CASSSRTGAYNEQFF. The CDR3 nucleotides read TGTGCCAGCAGCTCCCGGACAGGGGCCTACAATGAGCAGTTCTTC. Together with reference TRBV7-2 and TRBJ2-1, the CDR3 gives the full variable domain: GAGVSQSPSNKVTEKGKDVELRCDPISGHTALYWYRQSLGQGLEFLIYFQGNSAPDKSGLPSDRFSAERTGGSVSTLTIQRTQQEDSAVYLCASSSRTGAYNEQFFGPGTRLTVL.

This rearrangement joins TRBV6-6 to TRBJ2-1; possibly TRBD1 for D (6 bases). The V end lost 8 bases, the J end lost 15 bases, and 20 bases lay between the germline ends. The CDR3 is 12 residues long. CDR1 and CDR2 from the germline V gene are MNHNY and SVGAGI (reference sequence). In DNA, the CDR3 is TGTGCCAGCGTTGGGGACATTAGCGAACGGTTCTTC. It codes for CASVGDISERFF.

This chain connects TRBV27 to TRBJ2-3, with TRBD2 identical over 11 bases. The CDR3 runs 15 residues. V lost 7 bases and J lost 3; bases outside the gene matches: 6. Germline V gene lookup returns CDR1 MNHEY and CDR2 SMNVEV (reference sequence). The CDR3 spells CASKLAGDGTDTQYF. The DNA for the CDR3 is TGTGCCAGCAAACTAGCGGGAGATGGGACAGATACGCAGTATTTT.

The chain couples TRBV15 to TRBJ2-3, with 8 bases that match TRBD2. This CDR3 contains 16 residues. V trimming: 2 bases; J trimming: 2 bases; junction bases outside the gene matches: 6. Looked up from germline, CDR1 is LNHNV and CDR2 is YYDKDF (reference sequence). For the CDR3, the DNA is TGTGCCACCAGCAGAACCAGCGGGGGAACCACAGATACGCAGTATTTT. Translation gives CATSRTSGGTTDTQYF.

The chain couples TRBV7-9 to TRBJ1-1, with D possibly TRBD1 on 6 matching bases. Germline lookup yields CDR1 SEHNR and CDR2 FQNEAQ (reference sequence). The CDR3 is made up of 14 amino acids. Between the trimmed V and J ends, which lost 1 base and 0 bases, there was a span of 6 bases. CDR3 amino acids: CASSLGGLNTEAFF. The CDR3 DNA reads TGTGCCAGCAGCTTAGGGGGGCTGAACACTGAAGCTTTCTTT.

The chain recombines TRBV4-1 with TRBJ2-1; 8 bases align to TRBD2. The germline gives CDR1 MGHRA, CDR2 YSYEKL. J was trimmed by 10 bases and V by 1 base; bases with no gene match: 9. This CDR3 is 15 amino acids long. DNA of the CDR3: TGCGCCAGCAGCCAAGGCACCGGGAGGGCCGTCGAGCAGTTCTTC. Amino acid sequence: CASSQGTGRAVEQFF.

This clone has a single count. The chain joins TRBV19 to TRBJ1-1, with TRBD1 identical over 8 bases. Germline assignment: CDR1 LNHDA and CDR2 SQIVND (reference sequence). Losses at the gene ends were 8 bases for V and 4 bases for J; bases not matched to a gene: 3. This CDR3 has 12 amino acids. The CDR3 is CASRTGFTEAFF. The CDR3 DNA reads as TGTGCCAGTCGGACAGGGTTCACTGAAGCTTTCTTT.